A selection of T cell receptor beta chains follows, all from one sample in a study of blood T cell repertoires in COVID-19. The method was immunoSEQ multiplex PCR; TCRdb's version includes in-frame clones alone and lacks a portion of them. This sample has about 24,000 clones; roughly 80% occur once, and the top ten carry approximately 8.6%. The specimen was peripheral blood. Every receptor here comes from a human donor in a cohort sampled during active COVID-19. The CDR3 runs from the conserved cysteine through the conserved F or W. The order of the fields is J gene, V gene, D gene, clone size, CDR3 DNA, CDR3 protein. A D gene is named only where the DNA matches it firmly. Not every row has a clone size; where given, it reads once, few, many or a size class.

TRBJ2-3 TRBV28 TRBD2 . TGTGCCAGCAGTCGTTATAGCGGGAGAGGCACAGATACGCAGTATTTT CASSRYSGRGTDTQYF
TRBJ1-5 TRBV10-3 . . TGTGCCATCTTAGATAGACCGGGGGAGCCCCAGCATTTT CAILDRPGEPQHF
TRBJ2-3 TRBV5-1 TRBD2 . TGCGCCAGCAAACTAGCGGGTTATGTTAGTGATACGCAGTATTTT CASKLAGYVSDTQYF
TRBJ2-5 TRBV5-1 TRBD1 few TGCGCCAGCAGCCCTCTGACAGGGGTTGGGGAGACCCAGTACTTC CASSPLTGVGETQYF
TRBJ2-2 TRBV6-5 . . TGTGCCAGCAGTTACCGCCAGGCCGGGGAGCTGTTTTTT CASSYRQAGELFF
TRBJ2-1 TRBV6-1 . . TGTGCCAGCAGTGAAGCGGGAGCGTCCTACAATGAGCAGTTCTTC CASSEAGASYNEQFF
TRBJ2-7 TRBV3-1/TRBV3-2 . . TGTGCCAGCAGCCTTCGACTAGATCCCTACGAGCAGTACTTC CASSLRLDPYEQYF
TRBJ1-1 TRBV10-1 TRBD1 medium-sized TGCGCCAGCAGTGCGGACAGGGGGCGCGGAGCTTTCTTT CASSADRGRGAFF
TRBJ2-1 TRBV7-3 TRBD2 . TGTGCCAGCAGCCCCCGGACTAGCAGCTACAATGAGCAGTTCTTC CASSPRTSSYNEQFF
TRBJ1-1 TRBV11-2 . once TGTGCCAGCAGCTCCTCGACACAAGACATGAACACTGAAGCTTTCTTT CASSSSTQDMNTEAFF
TRBJ2-5 TRBV30 . . TGTGCCTGGAGCCCCTCCCCAGGGACCCAGTACTTC CAWSPSPGTQYF
TRBJ1-4 TRBV4-2 . . TGTGCCAGCAGTCAAGCAGGGCAGAATGAAAAACTGTTTTTT CASSQAGQNEKLFF
TRBJ2-5 TRBV28 . few TGTGCCAGCAGTTTTATGGGGGGTGCGGAGACCCAGTACTTC CASSFMGGAETQYF
TRBJ2-2 TRBV6-5 . . TGTGCCAGCACACCTTCTCTACCTAACACCGGGGAGCTGTTTTTT CASTPSLPNTGELFF
TRBJ2-4 TRBV11-3 . . TGTGCCAGCAGCTCGGGGACAATCCTAGCCAAAAACATTCAGTACTTC CASSSGTILAKNIQYF
TRBJ2-2 TRBV4-1 . few TGCGCCAGCAGCCAAGATAGGAGGACGGCGAACACCGGGGAGCTGTTTTTT CASSQDRRTANTGELFF
TRBJ2-1 TRBV11-3 TRBD2 . TGTGCCAGCAGCTCATTAGCGGGAGGTTACAATGAGCAGTTCTTC CASSSLAGGYNEQFF
TRBJ2-7 TRBV30 . . TGTGCCTGGATCCCCTTTGCGGGTCCCACCTACGAGCAGTACTTC CAWIPFAGPTYEQYF
TRBJ1-1 TRBV7-3 . . TGTGCCAGCAGCTCGAACCCAGGGAACACTGAAGCTTTCTTT CASSSNPGNTEAFF
TRBJ2-3 TRBV4-3 TRBD1 once TGCGCCAGCAGCCAATCATCCACACAGGGGATATCTAGCACAGATACGCAGTATTTT CASSQSSTQGISSTDTQYF
TRBJ1-6 TRBV5-5 . . TGTGCCAGCAGCTTGGTTGGGTTACAGGGTCATAATTCACCCCTCCACTTT CASSLVGLQGHNSPLHF
TRBJ1-2 TRBV15 . medium-sized TGTGCCACCAGCAGAGATGACTCGGGGTACGGCTACACCTTC CATSRDDSGYGYTF
TRBJ1-1 TRBV2 TRBD1 few TGTGCCAGCAGTCAGGGGGAGAACACTGAAGCTTTCTTT CASSQGENTEAFF
TRBJ1-2 TRBV27 . . TGTGCCAGCAGCCTAAACAGGGCTAACTATGGCTACACCTTC CASSLNRANYGYTF
TRBJ1-1 TRBV9 . . TGTGCCAGCGGAGAGGGCACTGAAGCTTTCTTT CASGEGTEAFF